This T cell receptor beta chain was sequenced during a study of T-cell reconstitution after alpha-beta-depleted transplantation in children. Regarding the study as a whole: Some patients owed their high day-60 TCRbeta diversity to surviving recipient T cells and thymic progenitors. After one year, T-cell counts and TCRbeta diversity mostly came from new T cells.

Using unique molecular identifiers, the investigators prepared the TCRbeta library. MiXCR, run by TCRdb on the PCR reads, gives a single entry per CDR3 protein. The data show approximately 1,000,000 distinct CDR3 sequences, with about 29% seen just once and about 28% held by the top ten. CDR1 is DFQATT, CDR2 SNEGSKA, per germline (reference sequence). The junction had 13 bases not matched to a gene; V was cut back by 4 bases and J by 4 bases. The CDR3 extends over 16 amino acids. This clonotype turned up a few times. Its matching antigen is unknown. This chain links TRBV20-1 with TRBJ1-5, with 7 bases lining up with TRBD1. Material: PBMCs, mostly from graft donor cells, obtained 360 days after TCRalphabeta/CD19-depleted stem cell transplant. The sequence was obtained from a boy under three years old who had a stem cell transplant for SCID, so the T cells may come from the graft donor. DNA of the CDR3: TGCAGTGCTACCCGAACCGACAGGGTAGGGAATCAGCCCCAGCATTTT. Encoded protein: CSATRTDRVGNQPQHF.